A selection of T cell receptor beta chains follows, all from one sample in a study of graft-versus-host responses after intestinal transplantation. Antigens of these TCRs are unknown. Clones were read by immunoSEQ multiplex PCR, and TCRdb kept only the in-frame ones, dropping some. Counted here are 98,000 or so clones, about 90% occurring once; the ten biggest clones make up 0.9%. The source was unstimulated CD4+ T cells sorted from spleen or lymph node cells, collected before intestinal transplant. The receptors originated from a human donor who received an intestinal transplant. Both conserved end residues are part of each CDR3. D genes are given only for firm matches. Clone size is given for some rows only: seen once, a few or many times, or a class if the clone is expanded.

D | J | V | size | DNA | CDR3
NA | TRBJ1-6 | TRBV19 | NA | TGTGCCAGTTATGCGGGGGATAATTCACCCCTCCACTTT | CASYAGDNSPLHF
NA | TRBJ2-7 | TRBV7-3 | NA | TGTGCCAGCAGCTTAGCACTCCTCTCCTACGAGCAGTACTTC | CASSLALLSYEQYF
TRBD2 | TRBJ2-7 | TRBV4-2 | NA | TGTGCCAGCAGCCAAGTACCTAGCGGGATCTCCGAGCAGTACTTC | CASSQVPSGISEQYF
TRBD2 | TRBJ2-7 | TRBV30 | NA | TGTGCCTGGAGTGTATACGCAGCGGGGGGCTACGAGCAGTACTTC | CAWSVYAAGGYEQYF
NA | TRBJ2-3 | TRBV5-1 | NA | TGCGCCAGCAGCAAAACCCCCAGGGGAGCCCCCACAGATACGCAGTATTTT | CASSKTPRGAPTDTQYF
NA | TRBJ2-7 | TRBV5-1 | NA | TGCGCCACCCCGGCGGGGCAGCCCCACGAGCAGTACTTC | CATPAGQPHEQYF
TRBD2 | TRBJ2-1 | TRBV9 | once | TGTGCCAGCAGCGTAGGGCGGACTAGGGATGAGCAGTTCTTC | CASSVGRTRDEQFF
NA | TRBJ1-5 | TRBV27 | NA | TGTGCCAGCAGTCCTTGGACAGCACCAAATCAGCCCCAGCATTTT | CASSPWTAPNQPQHF
TRBD2 | TRBJ2-1 | TRBV7-3 | NA | TGTGCCAGCACTTCCGGACTAGCGGGGAATGAGCAGTTCTTC | CASTSGLAGNEQFF
NA | TRBJ2-1 | TRBV9 | NA | TGTGCCAGCAGTCCGCGTAGCGGAAGCTCCTACAATGAGCAGTTCTTC | CASSPRSGSSYNEQFF
NA | TRBJ2-1 | TRBV29-1 | NA | TGCAGCGTCTCAAGACATACCGGTAGGGGTTTCTACAATGAGCAGTTCTTC | CSVSRHTGRGFYNEQFF
TRBD2 | TRBJ2-1 | TRBV5-6 | NA | TGTGCCAGCAGCTTGGGCGGGGGGCGCGATGAGCAGTTCTTC | CASSLGGGRDEQFF
TRBD1 | TRBJ1-1 | TRBV6-6 | NA | TGTGCCAGCAGTTCCGACCGGGACAGGGTCACTGAAGCTTTCTTT | CASSSDRDRVTEAFF
TRBD2 | TRBJ2-7 | TRBV6-5 | once | TGTGCCAGCAGTCCCGGACTAGCGGCCGAGCAGTACTTC | CASSPGLAAEQYF
TRBD1 | TRBJ1-4 | TRBV7-6 | NA | TGTGCCAGCAGCTTAGCACAGGGGACTAATGAAAAACTGTTTTTT | CASSLAQGTNEKLFF
NA | TRBJ1-1 | TRBV7-9 | NA | TGTGCCAGCAGCTTGCATAACACTGAAGCTTTCTTT | CASSLHNTEAFF
TRBD2 | TRBJ2-1 | TRBV6-1 | NA | TGTGCCAGCAGGTCGGTAGCGGGGGGACACAATGAGCAGTTCTTC | CASRSVAGGHNEQFF
NA | TRBJ2-5 | TRBV6-6 | NA | TGTGCCAGCAGTTACTCAGAGGGGCGGGAGACCCAGTACTTC | CASSYSEGRETQYF
NA | TRBJ1-5 | TRBV6-5 | NA | TGTGCCAGCAGTGTATCCCCGGGACCAAATCAGCCCCAGCATTTT | CASSVSPGPNQPQHF
NA | TRBJ2-1 | TRBV9 | NA | TGTGCCAGCAGCGTAGGGGGGCCGAATGAGCAGTTCTTC | CASSVGGPNEQFF
NA | TRBJ2-1 | TRBV7-6 | NA | TGTGCCAGCAGCCGAGGATCTAGCTCCTACAATGAGCAGTTCTTC | CASSRGSSSYNEQFF
TRBD1 | TRBJ1-2 | TRBV29-1 | NA | TGCAGCGTTGAAGTTGCGGGACAGGGGGACTATGGCTACACCTTC | CSVEVAGQGDYGYTF
NA | TRBJ2-3 | TRBV30 | NA | TGTGCCTGGAGTGTAGACGGGGGAAGCACAGATACGCAGTATTTT | CAWSVDGGSTDTQYF
TRBD1 | TRBJ1-4 | TRBV27 | few | TGTGCCAGCAGTTTCGACAGGGGGCGGAATGAAAAACTGTTTTTT | CASSFDRGRNEKLFF
TRBD2 | TRBJ2-7 | TRBV5-5 | NA | TGTGCCAGCAGCCCTACAGCGGGAATCTACGAGCAGTACTTC | CASSPTAGIYEQYF
NA | TRBJ2-7 | TRBV5-1 | NA | TGCGCCAGCAGCTTGTCGCGACAGAGATCCGAGCAGTACTTC | CASSLSRQRSEQYF
NA | TRBJ2-2 | TRBV5-1 | NA | TGCGCCAGCAGCCCACTAGGGGTTGGGACCGGGGAGCTGTTTTTT | CASSPLGVGTGELFF
TRBD2 | TRBJ2-3 | TRBV6-6 | NA | TGTGCCAGCAGTTACGAGCGGGGTTCAGATACGCAGTATTTT | CASSYERGSDTQYF
NA | TRBJ1-2 | TRBV9 | NA | TGTGCCAGCAGCGTAAGCCAAGACAGTATTAACTATGGCTACACCTTC | CASSVSQDSINYGYTF
TRBD1 | TRBJ1-2 | TRBV4-1 | NA | TGCGCCAGCAGCCAAGGTGGGACAGGAGGTGGCTACACCTTC | CASSQGGTGGGYTF
NA | TRBJ1-1 | TRBV5-1 | NA | TGCGCCAGCAGCTTCAGTGGGACTGAAGCTTTCTTT | CASSFSGTEAFF
TRBD1 | TRBJ1-2 | TRBV19 | few | TGTGCCAGTAGTATTGGACAGGCTGGCTACACCTTC | CASSIGQAGYTF
NA | TRBJ2-1 | TRBV30 | once | TGTGCCTGGACCAGGGGTAGCTCCTACAATGAGCAGTTCTTC | CAWTRGSSYNEQFF
NA | TRBJ2-3 | TRBV9 | NA | TGTGCCAGCAGCAATTCGGAGCGCACCTACACAGATACGCAGTATTTT | CASSNSERTYTDTQYF
NA | TRBJ1-5 | TRBV28 | NA | TGTGCCAGCAGTTACCAGGGTTTAGCAAATCAGCCCCAGCATTTT | CASSYQGLANQPQHF
NA | TRBJ1-6 | TRBV5-6 | NA | TGTGCCAGCAGCTTGACGGCAGCCCGGAGCTCCTATAATTCACCCCTCCACTTT | CASSLTAARSSYNSPLHF
TRBD1 | TRBJ1-5 | TRBV2 | NA | TGTGCCAGCAGAGTCGACAGGGCGTATCAGCCCCAGCATTTT | CASRVDRAYQPQHF
TRBD1 | TRBJ2-7 | TRBV6-1 | NA | TGTGCCAGCAGTGAAGCGCCGGGACAGACTTACTACGAGCAGTACTTC | CASSEAPGQTYYEQYF
NA | TRBJ2-7 | TRBV13 | NA | TGTGCCAGCAGTGAGACCACGTACGAGCAGTACTTC | CASSETTYEQYF
NA | TRBJ2-5 | TRBV4-1 | NA | TGCGCCAGCACCAAAGGAGAGAACATGGGAGAGACCCAGTACTTC | CASTKGENMGETQYF